The source of this T cell receptor (beta chain) is a study of blood T cells in healthy people across ages. Trimming shortened V by 3 bases and J by 6 bases, and 11 bases separated the two germline ends. The germline CDR1 and CDR2 sequences are MNHEY and SMNVEV (reference sequence). The CDR3 runs 13 residues. A J-beta primer mix and a sample-barcoded 5' primer were used in a second PCR of about 7 to 12 cycles. TCRdb itself ran the 5' RACE reads through MiXCR, one entry per CDR3 protein. The sample has 1.5 million to 2 million distinct CDR3 sequences; 28% are singletons. The chain uses TRBV27 and TRBJ1-2; D call uncertain. Sequenced input: blood. The clonotype originates from a woman under 40 in good health. The CDR3 spells CASSFGFGDGYTF. The CDR3, as DNA: TGTGCCAGCAGTTTTGGTTTCGGCGATGGCTACACCTTC.